This T cell receptor (beta chain) was captured by sequencing in a study of OX40 agonist ivuxolimab in advanced cancers. There are 12 residues in the CDR3. Germline V CDR1 and CDR2: GTSNPN, SVGIG (reference sequence). V lost 3 bases, J lost 6 bases, and 11 bases lay in between. Sequencing used immunoSEQ multiplex PCR; TCRdb keeps in-frame clones, though not all of them. Here the sample spans some 50,000 clones, about four fifths being singletons. This specimen consisted of CD4+ or CD8+ T cells sorted from blood, obtained in a trial of the OX40 agonist ivuxolimab. V usage is TRBV30 and J usage is TRBJ1-1; no clear D gene. The TCR was taken from an adult with an advanced solid tumor such as melanoma, head and neck, liver or kidney cancer. DNA for the CDR3: TGTGCCTGGAGAGGACCGGGAGCTGAAGCTTTCTTT. Translation: CAWRGPGAEAFF.